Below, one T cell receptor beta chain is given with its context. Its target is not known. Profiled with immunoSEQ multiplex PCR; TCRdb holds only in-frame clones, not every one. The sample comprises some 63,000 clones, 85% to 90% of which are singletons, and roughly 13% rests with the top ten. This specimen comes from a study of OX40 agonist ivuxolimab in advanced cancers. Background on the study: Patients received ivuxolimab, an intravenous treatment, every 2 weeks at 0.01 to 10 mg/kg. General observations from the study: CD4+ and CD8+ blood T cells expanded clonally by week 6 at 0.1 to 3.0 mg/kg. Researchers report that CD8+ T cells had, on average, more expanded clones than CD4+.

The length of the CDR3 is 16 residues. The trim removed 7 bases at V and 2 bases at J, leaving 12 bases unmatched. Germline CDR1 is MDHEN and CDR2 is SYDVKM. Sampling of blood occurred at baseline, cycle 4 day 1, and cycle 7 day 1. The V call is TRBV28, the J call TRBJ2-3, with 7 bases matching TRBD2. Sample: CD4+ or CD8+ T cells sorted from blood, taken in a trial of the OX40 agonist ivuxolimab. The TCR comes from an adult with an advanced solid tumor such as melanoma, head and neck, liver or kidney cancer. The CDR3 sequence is CASTKLGREYTDTQYF. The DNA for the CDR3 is TGTGCCAGCACCAAGTTGGGGCGGGAGTACACAGATACGCAGTATTTT.